One TCR beta chain is described in this entry. This clone was recorded only once. Its binding antigen is unknown. Base qualities are not provided; no much larger clone lies one nucleotide away. This record belongs to a study of shared clonotypes between healthy human individuals (dated by TCRdb to between 2020 and 2021). In the study overall: The cohort included a few men and a couple of women between 18 and 49 years of age. For each donor, three plates each were used for CD4 naive and CD4 memory, two plates were used for CD8 naive, and one plate was used for CD8 memory. The study deeply sequenced blood TCR repertoires of several healthy adults to estimate repertoire size and the extent of clonotype sharing between individuals. To increase sequencing depth and limit assay-specific biases, different laboratories used diverse techniques to prepare libraries and sequence TCR repertoires. Between about 0.94 and 10 billion PBMCs per donor were obtained by leukapheresis.

General conclusions and limits of the study: Rarefaction of sorted-subset datasets indicated incomplete sequencing despite the large sequencing depth. Because the study included only a small number of donors, the genetic and exposure-history diversity represented was limited. Pairwise subsampling indicated that sequencing depth was expected to affect the degree of clonotype sharing among donors. When four donors were compared, the shared fraction of clonotypes was roughly 5% for naive CD4, less than 4% for naive CD8, roughly 2.5% for memory CD4, and about 0.36% for memory CD8. Sampling was restricted to blood, and TCR repertoires in tissues likely differ from the TCR repertoires found in blood. Compared with non-shared clonotypes, the clonotypes found in all four sorted-subset donors had higher generation probabilities. Naive subsets generally had larger estimated clonotype richness than memory subsets.

TCR CDR3 regions were amplified from genomic DNA by multiplex PCR using the deep immunoSEQ assay. Extracted genomic DNA from each cell subset was spread evenly across all wells of several immunoSEQ 96-well plates, with each plate serving as a replicate. Each replicate PCR for sorted subsets received approximately 200 ng genomic DNA, equal to about 30,000 T cell genomes. Purified libraries were quantified with a Qubit 3.0 fluorometer, sized on a Bioanalyzer 2100, and re-quantified with the KAPA Library Quantification kit. Every immunoSEQ 96-well plate was sequenced on a separate single-read 150-cycle Illumina NextSeq 550 flow cell. The paper's processing steps were these. Because only junctional sequences without quality scores were contained in the immunoSEQ output, filtering matching that applied to full-length reads could not be performed. To assign V/J genes and CDR3, sequences were annotated using PyIR, a Python wrapper for IgBLAST v1.9, with IMGT germline references. Any read was removed if the V/J assignment was weak (E-value above 1e-6), the CDR3 was missing, or the read contained stop codons, out-of-frame junctions, or ambiguous translated residues. V3J clonotypes were defined by identical inferred V gene, J gene, and CDR3 amino acid sequence. To compute the percentage overlap between repertoires, the number of shared unique clonotypes was divided by the size of the smaller repertoire. RTK rarefaction, the Chao1 estimator, and Recon v2.1 estimates of unobserved clonotypes were used to assess repertoire richness. For all TCRbeta clonotypes obtained by the gDNA method from a few donors, generation probabilities were computed with OLGA. TCRdb stores this immuneACCESS table with in-frame sequences only. Part of the clones is absent; in the studies checked, under half of the shortfall reflects unresolved V genes, and no reason is known for the rest. The V and J calls and clone size come from that table; D and trimming were worked out from the DNA. The sample records around 560,000 clones, approximately 95% of which are singletons. The top ten hold around 0.11% of the sample.

CD8 naive samples were obtained by positive selection for CCR7 among CD45RO-negative cells, yielding a CD45RA+CCR7+ population from which TemRA cells were excluded. The donors were healthy, HIV-negative adults with no recently reported acute infections or vaccinations. Every donor was a Caucasian adult living in Nashville, Tennessee, USA. Blood was collected by leukapheresis, and PBMCs were isolated by Ficoll-Histopaque density gradient centrifugation and then cryopreserved in liquid nitrogen vapor phase. Analytical flow cytometry was used to check the purity and quantity of each magnetically sorted T cell population. Each sorted fraction had its genomic DNA isolated and then quantified by UV absorbance on a Nanodrop 2000c. Inclusive of the bounding cysteine and phenylalanine, the CDR3 is 15 residues long. Only CDR3 DNA remains: 45 bases, in frame from the first base. V is cut back by 1 base and J by 3 bases, with 6 bases in the junction unmatched. From the germline V gene, CDR1 is MNHNS and CDR2 is SASEGT.

The chain is made from TRBV6-1 and TRBJ2-7, with 7 junctional bases fitting TRBD2. The sample consisted of naive CD8+ T cells sorted from blood. Reading the label with the study, this specimen's cell subset or site is: CD45RA+CCR7+. The sequence was collected from a woman aged 25 to 45 in good health. The CDR3 sequence is CASSEVAGVNYEQYF. Here is the DNA: TGTGCCAGCAGTGAAGTGGCGGGAGTGAACTACGAGCAGTACTTC.